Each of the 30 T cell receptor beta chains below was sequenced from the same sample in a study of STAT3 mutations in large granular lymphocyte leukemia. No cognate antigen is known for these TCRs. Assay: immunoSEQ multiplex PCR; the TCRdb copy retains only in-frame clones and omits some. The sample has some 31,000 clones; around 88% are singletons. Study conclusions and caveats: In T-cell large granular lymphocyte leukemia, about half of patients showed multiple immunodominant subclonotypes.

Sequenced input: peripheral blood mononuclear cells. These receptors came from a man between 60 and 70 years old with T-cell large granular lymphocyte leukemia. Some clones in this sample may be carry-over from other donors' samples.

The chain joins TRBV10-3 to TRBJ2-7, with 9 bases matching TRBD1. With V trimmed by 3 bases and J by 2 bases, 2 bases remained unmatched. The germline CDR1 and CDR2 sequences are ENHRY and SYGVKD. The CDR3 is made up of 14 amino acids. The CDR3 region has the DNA TGTGCCATCAGTGACGGGACAGGGACCTACGAGCAGTACTTC. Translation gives CAISDGTGTYEQYF.

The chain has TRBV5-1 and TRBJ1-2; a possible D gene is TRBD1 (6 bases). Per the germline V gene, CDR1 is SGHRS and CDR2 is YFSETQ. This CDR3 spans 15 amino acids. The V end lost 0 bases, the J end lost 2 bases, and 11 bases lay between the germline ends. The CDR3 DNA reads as TGCGCCAGCAGCTTGGCCCCTGGACAGAACTATGGCTACACCTTC. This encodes CASSLAPGQNYGYTF.

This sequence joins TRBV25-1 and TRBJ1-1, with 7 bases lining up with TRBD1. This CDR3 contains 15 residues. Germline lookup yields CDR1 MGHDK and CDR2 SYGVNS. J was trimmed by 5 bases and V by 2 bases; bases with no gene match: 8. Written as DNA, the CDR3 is TGTGCCAGCAGTGAACCCGGACAGGCGGGGACTGAAGCTTTCTTT. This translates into CASSEPGQAGTEAFF.

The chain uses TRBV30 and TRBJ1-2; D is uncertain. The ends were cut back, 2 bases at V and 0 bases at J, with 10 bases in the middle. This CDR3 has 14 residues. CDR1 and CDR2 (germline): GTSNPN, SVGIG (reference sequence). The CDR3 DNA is TGTGCCTGGAGTAACGACCAAACTAACTATGGCTACACCTTC. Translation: CAWSNDQTNYGYTF.

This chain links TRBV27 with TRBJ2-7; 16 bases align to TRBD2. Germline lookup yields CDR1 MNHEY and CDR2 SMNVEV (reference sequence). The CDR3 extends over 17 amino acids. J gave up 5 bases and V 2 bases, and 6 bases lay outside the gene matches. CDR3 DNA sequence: TGTGCCAGCAGTTTAGTGGGACTAGCGGGAGGGGTCGACGAGCAGTACTTC. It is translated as CASSLVGLAGGVDEQYF.

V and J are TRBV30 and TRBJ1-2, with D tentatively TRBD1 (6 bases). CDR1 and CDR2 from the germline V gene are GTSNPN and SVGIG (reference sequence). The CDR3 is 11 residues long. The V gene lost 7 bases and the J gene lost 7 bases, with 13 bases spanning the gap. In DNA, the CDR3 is TGTGCCTTGATACAAGGGGGTGGCTACACCTTC. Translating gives CALIQGGGYTF.

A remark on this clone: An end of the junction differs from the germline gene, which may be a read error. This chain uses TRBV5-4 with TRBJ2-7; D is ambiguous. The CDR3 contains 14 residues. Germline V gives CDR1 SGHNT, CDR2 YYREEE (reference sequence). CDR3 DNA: TGTGCCAGCAGCTTGGAAGGATCGGCGTCGGACGGCTTTTTC. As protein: CASSLEGSASDGFF.

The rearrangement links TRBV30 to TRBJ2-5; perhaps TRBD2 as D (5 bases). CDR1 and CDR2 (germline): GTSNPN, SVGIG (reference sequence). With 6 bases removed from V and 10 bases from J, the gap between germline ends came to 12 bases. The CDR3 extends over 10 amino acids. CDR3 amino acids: CACGVLDQYF. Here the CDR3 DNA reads TGTGCCTGCGGGGTTTTGGACCAGTACTTC.

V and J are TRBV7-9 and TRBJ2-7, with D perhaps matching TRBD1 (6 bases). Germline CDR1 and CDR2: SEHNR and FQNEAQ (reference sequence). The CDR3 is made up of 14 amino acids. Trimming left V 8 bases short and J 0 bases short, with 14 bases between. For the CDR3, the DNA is TGTGCCAGCTCTCCGCAGGGGTCCTCCTACGAGCAGTACTTC. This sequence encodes CASSPQGSSYEQYF.

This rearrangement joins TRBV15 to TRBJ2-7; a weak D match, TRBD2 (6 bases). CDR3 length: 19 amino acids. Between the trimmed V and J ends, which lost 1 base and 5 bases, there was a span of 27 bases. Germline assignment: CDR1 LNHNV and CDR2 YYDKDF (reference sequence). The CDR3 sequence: CATSRVKPFSQATSNEQYF. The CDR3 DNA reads TGTGCCACCAGCAGAGTTAAGCCCTTCAGCCAAGCTACTAGCAACGAGCAGTACTTC.

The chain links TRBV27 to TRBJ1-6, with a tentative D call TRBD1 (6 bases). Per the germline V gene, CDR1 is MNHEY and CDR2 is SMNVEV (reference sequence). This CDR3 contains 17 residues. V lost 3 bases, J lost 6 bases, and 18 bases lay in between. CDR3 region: CASSLGGGGLGNSPLHF. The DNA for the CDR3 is TGTGCCAGCAGTTTGGGGGGCGGGGGTCTCGGTAATTCACCCCTCCACTTT.

The CDR3 region has the DNA TGTGCCAGCTCACCGTCTGGGACAGGGGACACTGAAGCTTTCTTT. It encodes CASSPSGTGDTEAFF. This chain uses TRBV18 with TRBJ1-1; the match to TRBD1 covers 10 bases. J lost 3 bases, V lost 3 bases, and 4 bases had no gene match. Germline assignment: CDR1 KGHSH and CDR2 LQKENI. The CDR3 is made up of 15 amino acids.

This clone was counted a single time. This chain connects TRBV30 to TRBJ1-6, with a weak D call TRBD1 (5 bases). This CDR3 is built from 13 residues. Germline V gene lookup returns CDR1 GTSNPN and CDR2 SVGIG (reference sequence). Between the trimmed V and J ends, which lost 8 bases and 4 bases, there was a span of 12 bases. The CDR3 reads CAGKEGYNSPLHF. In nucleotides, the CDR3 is TGTGCCGGGAAGGAGGGGTATAATTCACCCCTCCACTTT.

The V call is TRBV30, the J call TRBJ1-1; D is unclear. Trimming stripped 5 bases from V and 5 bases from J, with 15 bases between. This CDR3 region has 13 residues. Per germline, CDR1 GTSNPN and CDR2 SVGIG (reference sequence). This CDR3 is CAWSRTLTTEAFF. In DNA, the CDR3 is TGTGCCTGGTCCCGGACCCTGACGACTGAAGCTTTCTTT.

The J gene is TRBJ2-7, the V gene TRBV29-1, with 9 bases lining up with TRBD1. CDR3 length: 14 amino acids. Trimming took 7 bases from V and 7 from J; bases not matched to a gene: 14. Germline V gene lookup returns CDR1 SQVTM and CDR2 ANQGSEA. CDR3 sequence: CSASLGQGSREQYF. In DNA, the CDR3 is TGCAGCGCCTCACTGGGACAGGGCTCCAGGGAGCAGTACTTC.

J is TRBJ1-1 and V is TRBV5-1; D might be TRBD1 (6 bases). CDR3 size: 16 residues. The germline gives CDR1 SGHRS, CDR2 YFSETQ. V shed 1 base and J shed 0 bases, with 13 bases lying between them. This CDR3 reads CASSLLGGGLNTEAFF. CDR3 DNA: TGCGCCAGCAGCTTGTTGGGGGGCGGCCTGAACACTGAAGCTTTCTTT.

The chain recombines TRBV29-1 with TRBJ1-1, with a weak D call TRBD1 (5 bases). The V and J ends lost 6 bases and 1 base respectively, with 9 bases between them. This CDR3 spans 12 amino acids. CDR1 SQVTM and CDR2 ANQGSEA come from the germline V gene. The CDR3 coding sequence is TGCAGCGTATGGGGGGAGAACACTGAAGCTTTCTTT. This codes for CSVWGENTEAFF.

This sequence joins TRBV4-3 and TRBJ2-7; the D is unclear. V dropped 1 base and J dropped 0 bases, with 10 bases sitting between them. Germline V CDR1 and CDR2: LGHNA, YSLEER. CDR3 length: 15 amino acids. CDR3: CASSQARTISYEQYF. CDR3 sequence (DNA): TGCGCCAGCAGCCAAGCGCGGACCATCTCCTACGAGCAGTACTTC.

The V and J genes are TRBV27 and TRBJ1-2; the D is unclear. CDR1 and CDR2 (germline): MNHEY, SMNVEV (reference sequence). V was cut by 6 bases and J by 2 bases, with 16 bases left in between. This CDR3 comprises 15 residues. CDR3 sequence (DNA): TGTGCCAGCAGGAACCTCGATCAGGCCAACTATGGCTACACCTTC. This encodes CASRNLDQANYGYTF.

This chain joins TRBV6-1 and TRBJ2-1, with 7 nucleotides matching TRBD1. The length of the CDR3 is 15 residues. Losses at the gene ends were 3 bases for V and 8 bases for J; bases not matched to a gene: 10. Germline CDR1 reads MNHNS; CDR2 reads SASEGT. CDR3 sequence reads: CASSEWADRVDEQFF. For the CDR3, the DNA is TGTGCCAGCAGTGAGTGGGCCGACAGGGTGGATGAGCAGTTCTTC.

The CDR3 is CASTLDGGRVQETQYF. CDR3 nucleotide sequence: TGTGCCAGCACCCTGGACGGAGGCAGGGTCCAAGAGACCCAGTACTTC. The rearrangement uses TRBV11-2 and TRBJ2-5, with D perhaps matching TRBD1 or TRBD2 (5 bases each). Germline V gives CDR1 SGHAT, CDR2 FQNNGV. Trimming left V 7 bases short and J 1 base short, with 19 bases between. The CDR3 sequence is 16 residues long.

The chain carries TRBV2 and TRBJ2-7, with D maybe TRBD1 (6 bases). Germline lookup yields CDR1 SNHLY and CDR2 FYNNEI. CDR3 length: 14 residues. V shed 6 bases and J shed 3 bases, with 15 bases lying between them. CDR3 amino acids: CASSSTGMGYEQYF. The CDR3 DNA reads TGTGCCAGCAGCTCAACAGGGATGGGCTACGAGCAGTACTTC.

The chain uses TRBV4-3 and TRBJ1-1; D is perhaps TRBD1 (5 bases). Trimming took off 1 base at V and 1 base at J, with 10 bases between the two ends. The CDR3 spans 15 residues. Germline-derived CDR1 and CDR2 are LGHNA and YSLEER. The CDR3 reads CASSQGWGTNTEAFF. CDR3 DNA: TGCGCCAGCAGCCAAGGTTGGGGGACGAACACTGAAGCTTTCTTT.

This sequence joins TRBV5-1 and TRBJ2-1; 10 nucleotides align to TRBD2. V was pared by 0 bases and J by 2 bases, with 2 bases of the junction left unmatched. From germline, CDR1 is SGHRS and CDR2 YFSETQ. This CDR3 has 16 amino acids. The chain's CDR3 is CASSLGTSGPYNEQFF. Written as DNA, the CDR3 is TGCGCCAGCAGCTTGGGGACTAGCGGACCCTACAATGAGCAGTTCTTC.

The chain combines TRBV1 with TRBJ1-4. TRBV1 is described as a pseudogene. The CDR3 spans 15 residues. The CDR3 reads CTSSPKQRPNEKLFF. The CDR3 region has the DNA TGCACCAGCAGCCCGAAACAGCGGCCAAATGAAAAACTGTTTTTT.

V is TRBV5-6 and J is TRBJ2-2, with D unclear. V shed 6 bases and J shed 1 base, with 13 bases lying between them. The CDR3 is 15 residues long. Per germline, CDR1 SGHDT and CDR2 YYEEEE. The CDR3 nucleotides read TGTGCCAGCACCGCCCGACGGTGGAACACCGGGGAGCTGTTTTTT. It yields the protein CASTARRWNTGELFF.

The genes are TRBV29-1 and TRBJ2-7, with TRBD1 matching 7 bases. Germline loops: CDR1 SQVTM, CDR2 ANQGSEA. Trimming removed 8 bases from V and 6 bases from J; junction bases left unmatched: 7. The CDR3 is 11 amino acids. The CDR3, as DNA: TGCAGCTCCCGGACAGGACGCGAGCAGTACTTC. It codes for CSSRTGREQYF.

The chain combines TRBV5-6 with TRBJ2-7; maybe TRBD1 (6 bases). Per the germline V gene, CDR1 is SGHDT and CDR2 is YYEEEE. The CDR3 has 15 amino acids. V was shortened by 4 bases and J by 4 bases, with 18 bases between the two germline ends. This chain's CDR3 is CASSPGWGLGYEQYF. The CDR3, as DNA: TGTGCCAGCAGCCCGGGTTGGGGGCTAGGTTACGAGCAGTACTTC.

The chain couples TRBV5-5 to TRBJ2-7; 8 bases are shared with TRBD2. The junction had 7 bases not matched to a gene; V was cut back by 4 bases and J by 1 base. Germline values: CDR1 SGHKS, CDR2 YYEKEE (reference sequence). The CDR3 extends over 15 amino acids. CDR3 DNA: TGTGCCAGCAGCCCCCATGGCGGGAGGTCCTACGAGCAGTACTTC. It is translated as CASSPHGGRSYEQYF.

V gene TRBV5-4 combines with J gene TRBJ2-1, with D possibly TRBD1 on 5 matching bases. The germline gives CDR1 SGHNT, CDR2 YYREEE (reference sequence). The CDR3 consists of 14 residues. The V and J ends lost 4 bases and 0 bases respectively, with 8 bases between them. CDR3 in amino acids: CASSRQSSYNEQFF. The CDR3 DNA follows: TGTGCCAGCAGCCGACAGAGCTCCTACAATGAGCAGTTCTTC. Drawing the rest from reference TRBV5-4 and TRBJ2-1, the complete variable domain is ETGVTQSPTHLIKTRGQQVTLRCSSQSGHNTVSWYQQALGQGPQFIFQYYREEENGRGNFPPRFSGLQFPNYSSELNVNALELDDSALYLCASSRQSSYNEQFFGPGTRLTVL.